This TCR beta chain was documented in a study of cytomegalovirus exposure and HLA in healthy donors. The CDR3 sequence is 15 residues long. Germline values: CDR1 SGHNT, CDR2 YYREEE (reference sequence). The V end was cut by 3 bases, the J end by 0 bases, with 11 bases between. This clone was counted once. Each donor was healthy, and each was a bone marrow donor. Vbeta (60) and Jbeta (13) primers were used in the PCR. Sequencing used immunoSEQ multiplex PCR; TCRdb keeps in-frame clones, though not all of them. The sample records 150,000 or so clones, roughly 84% being singletons. The TCR comes from a young man in good health and CMV-seronegative. The sequencing sample was made of PBMCs. This rearrangement joins TRBV5-4 to TRBJ2-3; perhaps TRBD2 as D (6 bases). CDR3 residues: CASSSLASSTDTQYF. The DNA of the CDR3 is TGTGCCAGCAGCTCCCTAGCGTCTAGCACAGATACGCAGTATTTT.